This T cell receptor beta chain was sequenced in a study of T cells in Graves' hyperthyroidism and ophthalmopathy (dated by TCRdb to between 2018 and 2021). As for the study more broadly: Peripheral blood was collected at initial diagnosis, before any treatment. A discovery cohort of about a hundred patients, about 40 with Graves' ophthalmopathy and 55 to 60 with stable Graves' hyperthyroidism, was used to find distinguishing TCR V-J signatures. Whether ophthalmopathy could be predicted prospectively was tested in an independent validation cohort made up of 18 to 20 hyperthyroidism patients plus 17 patients who later progressed to ophthalmopathy. For training and testing, the 100 or so patients in the discovery cohort were randomly divided in a 7:3 ratio. In addition, the study compared T-cell repertoires in thyroid tissue and in blood from about six Graves' hyperthyroidism patients. Following sampling, methimazole starting at 30 mg daily was given to hyperthyroidism patients, and high-dose intravenous methylprednisolone was given to ophthalmopathy patients. The paper describes TCR Vbeta CDR3 sequencing of 140 or so peripheral blood samples, made up of 43 ophthalmopathy patients, 70 to 75 hyperthyroidism patients and 17 progressor patients. The study at large found these results: No statistical method was used to set the sample size in advance, and investigators knew the group allocation. During validation, the model predicted progression to ophthalmopathy a median of approximately 6 months ahead of onset, with 60% to 71% sensitivity and more than 72% specificity. A 13 V-J signature model separated ophthalmopathy from stable hyperthyroidism, with nearly 90% sensitivity and 81.08% specificity in cross-validation and 80%/75% in testing. Most expanded thyroid clonotypes (frequency above 0.001) were also detected in blood, suggesting blood repertoires may reflect thyroid immune responses.

The TCR beta CDR3 regions were amplified from the RNA transcripts. The first round of RT-PCR for the TCR CDR3 was performed with the HTBI primer set and the Qiagen OneStep RT-PCR kit. The libraries were constructed in a second round of multiplex PCR and then size-selected and purified. Libraries were sequenced paired-end with 100 bp reads on an Illumina HiSeq2000. Per the original workflow: SOAPnuke was used to process the raw data, with reads discarded if the reads contained adapters or uncalled bases, had a mean Phred below 15, or lacked an exact constant-primer or identifier match. High-quality paired reads were merged using COPE v1.2.5, and each unique nucleotide sequence was defined as a clonotype. MiTCR v1.1 was used to align clonotypes to the IMGT TRBV, TRBD and TRBJ reference segments. Only V-J combinations with frequency above 0.0001, covering 99.2% of repertoires, were analysed. The TCS score was defined as F50 (clonal expansion) divided by E x V (chaos), with BLOSUM62-based TCRdist calculated between CDR3 peptides within each V-J. Welch's t-statistics and random forest reduced fewer than 600 V-J features to around 14, which were used in a naive Bayes classifier (R e1071). Using fastp at Q25 and MiXCR, TCRdb reprocessed the public reads and kept productive beta chains. Each record represents a unique CDR3 protein, reported with the most common genes and DNA among its rows. What appears here as the V and J calls and clone size reflects TCRdb's work, not the paper's. For this sample there are hundreds of thousands of distinct CDR3 sequences; approximately 14% appear just once. The ten largest account for 9.5% to 13% of the sample.

Stable Graves' hyperthyroidism was defined as the absence of progression to ophthalmopathy over 18 months of follow-up. The hyperthyroidism patients were between 18 and 65 years old and newly diagnosed, with a disease duration of less than 2 months. Patients with uncontrolled infections, other autoimmune diseases, pregnancy or lactation were excluded. Clinical symptoms, serum thyroxine and TRAb, thyroid ultrasound, and orbital computed tomography formed the basis for the diagnoses. PBMCs were isolated from 8 to 10 ml of fresh peripheral blood by Ficoll-Paque density gradient centrifugation. Total RNA was extracted with Trizol reagent, and quality was checked on an Agilent 2100 Bioanalyzer. This clonotype turned up a few times. Its antigen is currently not known. No clone much larger than this one lies a single base away; base qualities are absent. Taken from the germline V gene (reference sequence), the CDR1 and CDR2 loops are LNHDA and SQIVND. CDR3 length: 16 amino acids, cysteine to phenylalanine. Only the CDR3 portion is preserved as DNA: 48 bases, with reading frame beginning at the first base. V is pared back by 9 bases and J by 8 bases, with 26 bases lying between the germline termini.

This chain is built from TRBV19 and TRBJ2-1, and possibly TRBD2, on 6 matching bases. This TCR was recovered from a woman between 18 and 30 years old with Graves' hyperthyroidism. What was sequenced was blood. The sequence in DNA is TGTGCCAGCCAACGGACCTATCTACTAGCCTCCCATGAGCAGTTCTTC. Its product reads: CASQRTYLLASHEQFF.